The present TCR beta chain was sequenced within a study of T cells in Graves' hyperthyroidism and ophthalmopathy. This clonotype was observed many times. RNA transcripts were the template for amplifying TCR beta CDR3 regions. TCR CDR3 regions were first amplified by RT-PCR with HTBI primers. Using its own MiXCR run on the multiplex PCR reads, TCRdb lists one record per CDR3 protein. The table has under 350,000 distinct CDR3 sequences, roughly an eighth seen once. With V trimmed by 8 bases and J by 5 bases, 3 bases remained unmatched. Looked up from germline, CDR1 is MNHNS and CDR2 is SASEGT. This CDR3 has 12 amino acids.

The chain is built from TRBV6-1 and TRBJ2-1; 7 bases match TRBD1. Sequenced sample: blood. The receptor was isolated from a middle-aged woman with Graves' hyperthyroidism. The CDR3 DNA sequence: TGTGCCAGCCAGGGGACAGACAATGAGCAGTTCTTC. Its translation is CASQGTDNEQFF.